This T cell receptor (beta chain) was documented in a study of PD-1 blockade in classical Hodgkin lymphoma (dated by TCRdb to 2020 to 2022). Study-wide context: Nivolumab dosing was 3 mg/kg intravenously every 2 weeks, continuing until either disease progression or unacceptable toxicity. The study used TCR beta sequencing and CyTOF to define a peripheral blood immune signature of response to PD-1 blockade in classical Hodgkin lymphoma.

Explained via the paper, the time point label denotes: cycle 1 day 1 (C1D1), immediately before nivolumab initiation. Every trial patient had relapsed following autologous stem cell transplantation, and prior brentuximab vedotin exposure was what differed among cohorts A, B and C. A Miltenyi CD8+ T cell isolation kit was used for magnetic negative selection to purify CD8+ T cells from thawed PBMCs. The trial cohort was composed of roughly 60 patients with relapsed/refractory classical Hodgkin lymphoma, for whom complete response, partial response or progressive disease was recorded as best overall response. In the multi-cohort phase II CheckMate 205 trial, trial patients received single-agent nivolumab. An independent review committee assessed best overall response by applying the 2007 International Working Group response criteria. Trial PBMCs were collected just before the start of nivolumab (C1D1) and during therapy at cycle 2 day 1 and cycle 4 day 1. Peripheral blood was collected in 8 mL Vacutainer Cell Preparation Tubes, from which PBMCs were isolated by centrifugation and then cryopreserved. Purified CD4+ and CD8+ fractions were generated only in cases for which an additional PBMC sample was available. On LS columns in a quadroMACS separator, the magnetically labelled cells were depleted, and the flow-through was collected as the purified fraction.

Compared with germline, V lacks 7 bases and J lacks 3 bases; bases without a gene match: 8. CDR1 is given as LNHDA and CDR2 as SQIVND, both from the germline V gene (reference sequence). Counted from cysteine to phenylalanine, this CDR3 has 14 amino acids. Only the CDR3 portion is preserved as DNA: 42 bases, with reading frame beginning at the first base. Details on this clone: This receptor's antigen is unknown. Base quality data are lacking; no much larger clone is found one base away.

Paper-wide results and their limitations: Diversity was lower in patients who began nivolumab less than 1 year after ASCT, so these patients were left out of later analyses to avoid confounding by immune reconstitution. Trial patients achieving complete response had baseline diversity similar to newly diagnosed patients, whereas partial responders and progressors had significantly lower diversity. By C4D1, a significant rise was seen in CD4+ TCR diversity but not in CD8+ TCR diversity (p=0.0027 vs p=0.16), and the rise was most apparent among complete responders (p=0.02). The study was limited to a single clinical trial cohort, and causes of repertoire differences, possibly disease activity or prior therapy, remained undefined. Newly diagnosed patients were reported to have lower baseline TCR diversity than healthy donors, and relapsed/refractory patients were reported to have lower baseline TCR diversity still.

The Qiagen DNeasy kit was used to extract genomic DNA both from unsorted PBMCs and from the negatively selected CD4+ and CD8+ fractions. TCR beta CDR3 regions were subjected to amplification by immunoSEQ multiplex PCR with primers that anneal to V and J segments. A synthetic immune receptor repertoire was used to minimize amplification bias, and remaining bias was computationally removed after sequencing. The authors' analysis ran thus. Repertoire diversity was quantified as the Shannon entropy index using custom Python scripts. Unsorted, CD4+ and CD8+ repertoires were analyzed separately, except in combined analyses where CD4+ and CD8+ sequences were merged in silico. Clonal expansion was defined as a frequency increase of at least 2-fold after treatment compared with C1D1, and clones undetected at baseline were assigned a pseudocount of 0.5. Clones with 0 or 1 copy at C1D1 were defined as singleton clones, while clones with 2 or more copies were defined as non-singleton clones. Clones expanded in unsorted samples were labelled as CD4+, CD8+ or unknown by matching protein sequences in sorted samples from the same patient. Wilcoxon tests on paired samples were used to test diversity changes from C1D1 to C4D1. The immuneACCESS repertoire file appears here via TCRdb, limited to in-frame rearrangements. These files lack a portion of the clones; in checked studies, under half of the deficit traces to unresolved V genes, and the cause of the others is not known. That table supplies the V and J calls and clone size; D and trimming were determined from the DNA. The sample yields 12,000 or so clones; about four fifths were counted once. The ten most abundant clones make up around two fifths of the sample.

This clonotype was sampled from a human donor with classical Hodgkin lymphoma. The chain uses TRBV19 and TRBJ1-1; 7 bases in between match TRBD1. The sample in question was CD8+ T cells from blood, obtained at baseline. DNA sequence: TGTGCCAGTACAATAGGGACAGTTCACACTGAAGCTTTCTTT. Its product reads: CASTIGTVHTEAFF.